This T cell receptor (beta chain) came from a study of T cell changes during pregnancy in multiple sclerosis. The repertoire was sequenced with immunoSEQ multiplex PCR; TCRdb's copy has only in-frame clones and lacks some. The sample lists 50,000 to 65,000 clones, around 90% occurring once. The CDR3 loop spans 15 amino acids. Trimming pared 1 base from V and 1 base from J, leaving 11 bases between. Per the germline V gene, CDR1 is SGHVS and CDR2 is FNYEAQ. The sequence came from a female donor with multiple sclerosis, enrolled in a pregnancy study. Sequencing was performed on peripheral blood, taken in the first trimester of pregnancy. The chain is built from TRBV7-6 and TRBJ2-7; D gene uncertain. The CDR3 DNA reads TGTGCCAGCAGCTTAGTTCCCGGGTCATCCTACGAGCAGTACTTC. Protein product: CASSLVPGSSYEQYF.